Listed below are T cell receptor beta chains from one sample, sequenced in a study of human T cells and chemical hapten exposure. TCRdb reprocessed the RACE reads with MiXCR, giving one entry per CDR3 protein. The sample yields fewer than 100,000 distinct CDR3 sequences, about 9% seen once. Sample: whole blood, taken in connection with sensitization to the hapten diphenylcyclopropenone (DPC). The receptors were gathered from a woman between 40 and 50 years old with alopecia areata. Some clones in this sample may be carry-over from other donors' samples. Both conserved end residues are part of each CDR3. The D gene is left open where the match is weak. Clone size is stated in some rows and not others, as once, few, many or a class when expanded.

d_call | clone_size | j_call | v_call | cdr3_nt | cdr3_aa
TRBD1 | few | TRBJ1-2 | TRBV29-1 | TGCAGCGCTAGGGGACAGGGGGCATCCTATGGCTACACCTTC | CSARGQGASYGYTF
. | few | TRBJ2-4 | TRBV20-1 | TGCAGTGCTAGGAACGTAGCCAAAAACATTCAGTACTTC | CSARNVAKNIQYF
TRBD2 | many | TRBJ2-1 | TRBV20-1 | TGCAGTGCGGGGGGACTAGCGGGAACCTACAATGAGCAGTTCTTC | CSAGGLAGTYNEQFF
. | . | TRBJ2-7 | TRBV30 | TGTGCCTGGAGTATTCAAGGTAACGAGCAGTACTTC | CAWSIQGNEQYF
. | many | TRBJ2-3 | TRBV20-1 | TGCAGTGCAAATGGGTGGGGATCTAACACAGATACGCAGTATTTT | CSANGWGSNTDTQYF
. | few | TRBJ2-3 | TRBV24-1 | TGTGCCACCAGTGATTCATCTCGTCGGGGCACAGATACGCAGTATTTT | CATSDSSRRGTDTQYF
. | many | TRBJ1-2 | TRBV6-1 | TGTGCCAGCAGTGGCGGCTTTTACTATGGCTACACCTTC | CASSGGFYYGYTF
. | few | TRBJ1-5 | TRBV6-6 | TGTGCCAGCACCTTGGTTAGCAATCAGCCCCAGCATTTT | CASTLVSNQPQHF
TRBD2 | few | TRBJ2-1 | TRBV9 | TGTGCCAGCAGCGTAGGCATAGCGGGATTTTACAATGAGCAGTTCTTC | CASSVGIAGFYNEQFF
. | . | TRBJ2-2 | TRBV5-1 | TGCGCCAGCTCCCGGGACGTTAACACCGGGGAGCTGTTTTTT | CASSRDVNTGELFF
TRBD2 | many | TRBJ2-5 | TRBV11-2 | TGTGCCAGCAGCTTCCAGGGACTAGCGGGTTTAGAAGAGACCCAGTACTTC | CASSFQGLAGLEETQYF
. | many | TRBJ2-1 | TRBV7-9 | TGTGCCATACCAGGGACGCGAAAGTTGGGTGGCCGCTACAATGAGCAGTTCTTC | CAIPGTRKLGGRYNEQFF
TRBD1 | medium-sized | TRBJ2-7 | TRBV7-6 | TGTGCCAGCAGCTCCCATAGGGACAGGGGGGTCGAGCAGTACTTC | CASSSHRDRGVEQYF
. | . | TRBJ1-3 | TRBV25-1 | TGTGCCAGCAGTGAATTTCGCAAGGGGACTAGCGGAAACACCATATATTTT | CASSEFRKGTSGNTIYF
. | few | TRBJ1-6 | TRBV2 | TGTGCCAGCGGGGCTGGGTCAGGCTCCTATAATTCACCCCTCCACTTT | CASGAGSGSYNSPLHF
. | . | TRBJ1-5 | TRBV6-2/TRBV6-3 | TGTGCCAGCAGTTACCTCGGACAGTTAAGCAATCAGCCCCAGCATTTT | CASSYLGQLSNQPQHF
. | few | TRBJ1-5 | TRBV28 | TGTGCCAGCAGTTTGACTAAGGGGCGGCTTTGGAATCAGCCCCAGCATTTT | CASSLTKGRLWNQPQHF
. | few | TRBJ2-1 | TRBV5-1 | TGCGCCAGCAGCTCCGACACCTACAATGAGCAGTTCTTC | CASSSDTYNEQFF
. | few | TRBJ1-1 | TRBV10-2 | TGCGCCAGCAGTGTAAAAATGAACACTGAAGCTTTCTTT | CASSVKMNTEAFF
. | . | TRBJ1-2 | TRBV29-1 | TGCAGCGCTCCACAGGGTTGGGGGGCCTATGGCTACACCTTC | CSAPQGWGAYGYTF
. | few | TRBJ1-2 | TRBV6-2/TRBV6-3 | TGTGCCAGCAGTTGGCAGGTCTATGGCTACACCTTC | CASSWQVYGYTF
. | many | TRBJ2-3 | TRBV20-1 | TGCAGTGCTAGGCCTTTTGCAGATACGCAGTATTTT | CSARPFADTQYF
. | few | TRBJ2-5 | TRBV7-2 | TGTGCCAGCAGCTCCGTGGGGGAGACCCAGTACTTC | CASSSVGETQYF
TRBD2 | . | TRBJ2-1 | TRBV18 | TGTGCCAGCTCAGCTCCGGGACTAGCGACCTACAATGAGCAGTTCTTC | CASSAPGLATYNEQFF
. | . | TRBJ2-3 | TRBV18 | TGTGCCAGCTCACCACGGGGGCCCAGGGGCACAGATACGCAGTATTTT | CASSPRGPRGTDTQYF
TRBD2 | many | TRBJ2-3 | TRBV6-4 | TGTGCCAGCAGTCCCCATACGGCGGGAGACCTAGATACGCAGTATTTT | CASSPHTAGDLDTQYF
TRBD1 | . | TRBJ1-6 | TRBV20-1 | TGCAGTGCCCACACCGGGACAGGGGTAAGGAATTCACCCCTCCACTTT | CSAHTGTGVRNSPLHF
TRBD1 | few | TRBJ2-1 | TRBV29-1 | TGCAGCGTGGACAGGGGTAATGAGCAGTTCTTC | CSVDRGNEQFF
. | many | TRBJ1-1 | TRBV11-1 | TGTGCCAGCAGCTTAAGTAGGGTGAACACTGAAGCTTTCTTT | CASSLSRVNTEAFF
TRBD1 | many | TRBJ2-7 | TRBV29-1 | TGCAGCGTTGCCGGACATGCTGGACAGGGTTTGTACGAGCAGTACTTC | CSVAGHAGQGLYEQYF